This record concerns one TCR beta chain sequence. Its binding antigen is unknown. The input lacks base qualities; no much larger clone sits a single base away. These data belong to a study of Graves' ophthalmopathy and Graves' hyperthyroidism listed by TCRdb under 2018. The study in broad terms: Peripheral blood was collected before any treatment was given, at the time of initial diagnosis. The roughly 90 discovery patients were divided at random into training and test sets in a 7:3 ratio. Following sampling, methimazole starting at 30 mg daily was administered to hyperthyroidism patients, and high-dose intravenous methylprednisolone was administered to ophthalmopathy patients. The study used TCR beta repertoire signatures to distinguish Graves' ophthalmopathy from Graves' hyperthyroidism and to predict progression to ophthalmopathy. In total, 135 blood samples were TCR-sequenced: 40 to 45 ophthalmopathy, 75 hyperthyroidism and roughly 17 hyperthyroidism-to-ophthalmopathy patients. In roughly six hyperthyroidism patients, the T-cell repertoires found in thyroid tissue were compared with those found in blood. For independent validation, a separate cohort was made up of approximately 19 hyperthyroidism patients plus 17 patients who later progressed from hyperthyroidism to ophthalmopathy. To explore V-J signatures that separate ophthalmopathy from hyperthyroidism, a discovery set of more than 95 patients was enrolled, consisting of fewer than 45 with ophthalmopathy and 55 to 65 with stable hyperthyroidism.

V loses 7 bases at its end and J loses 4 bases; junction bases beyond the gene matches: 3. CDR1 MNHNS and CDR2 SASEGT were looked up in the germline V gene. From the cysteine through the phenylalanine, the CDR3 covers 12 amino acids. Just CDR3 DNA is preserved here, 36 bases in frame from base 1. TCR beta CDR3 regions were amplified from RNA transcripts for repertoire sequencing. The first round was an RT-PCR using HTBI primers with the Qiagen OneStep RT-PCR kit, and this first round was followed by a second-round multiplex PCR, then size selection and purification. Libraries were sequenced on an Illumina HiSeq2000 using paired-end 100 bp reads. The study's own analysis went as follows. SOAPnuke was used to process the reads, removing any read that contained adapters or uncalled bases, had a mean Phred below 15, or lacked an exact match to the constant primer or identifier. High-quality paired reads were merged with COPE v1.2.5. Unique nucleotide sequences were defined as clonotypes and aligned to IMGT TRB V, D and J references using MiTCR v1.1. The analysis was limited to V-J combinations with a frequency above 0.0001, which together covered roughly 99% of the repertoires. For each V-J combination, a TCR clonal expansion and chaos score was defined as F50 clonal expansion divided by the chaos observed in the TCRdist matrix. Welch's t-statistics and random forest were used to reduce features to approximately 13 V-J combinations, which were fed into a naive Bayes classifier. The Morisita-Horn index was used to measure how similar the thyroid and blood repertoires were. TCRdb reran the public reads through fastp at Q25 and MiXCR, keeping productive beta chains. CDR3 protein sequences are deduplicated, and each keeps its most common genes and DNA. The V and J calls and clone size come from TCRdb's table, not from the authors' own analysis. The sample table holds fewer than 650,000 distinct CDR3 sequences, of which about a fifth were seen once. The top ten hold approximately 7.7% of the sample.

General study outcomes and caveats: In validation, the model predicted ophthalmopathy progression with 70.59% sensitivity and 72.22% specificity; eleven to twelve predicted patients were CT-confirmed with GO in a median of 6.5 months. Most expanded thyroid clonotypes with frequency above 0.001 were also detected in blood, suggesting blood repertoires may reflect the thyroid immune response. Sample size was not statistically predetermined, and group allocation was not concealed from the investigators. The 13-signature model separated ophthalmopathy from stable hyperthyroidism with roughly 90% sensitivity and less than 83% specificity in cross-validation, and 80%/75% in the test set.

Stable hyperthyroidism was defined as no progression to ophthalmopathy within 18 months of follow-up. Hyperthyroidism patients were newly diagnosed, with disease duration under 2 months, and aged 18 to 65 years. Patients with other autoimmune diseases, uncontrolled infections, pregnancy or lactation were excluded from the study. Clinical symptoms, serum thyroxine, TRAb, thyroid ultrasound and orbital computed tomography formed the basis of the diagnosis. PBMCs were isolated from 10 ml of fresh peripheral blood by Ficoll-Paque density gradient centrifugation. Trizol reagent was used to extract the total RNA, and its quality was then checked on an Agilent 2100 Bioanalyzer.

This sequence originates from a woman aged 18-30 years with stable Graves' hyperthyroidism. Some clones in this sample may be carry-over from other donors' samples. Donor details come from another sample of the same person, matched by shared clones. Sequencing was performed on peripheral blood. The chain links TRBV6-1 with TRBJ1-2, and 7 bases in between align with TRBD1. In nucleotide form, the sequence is TGTGCCAGCATACGACAGGGCTATGGCTACACCTTC. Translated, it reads CASIRQGYGYTF.